The 26 T cell receptor beta chains in this list originate from one sample, sequenced in a study of shared clonotypes between healthy human individuals. The method was immunoSEQ multiplex PCR; TCRdb's version includes in-frame clones alone and lacks a portion of them. In the table there are approximately 510,000 clones, about four fifths of which are singletons. Sequencing input: PBMCs. The receptors here all came from a woman in her 40s in good health. Some clones in this sample may be carry-over from other donors' samples.

The chain is built from TRBV18 and TRBJ2-1; 9 nucleotides agree with TRBD2. Germline V gene lookup returns CDR1 KGHSH and CDR2 LQKENI. After removal of 2 bases from V and 6 bases from J, the junction contained 2 bases not matched to a gene. The CDR3 is 14 residues long. CDR3 sequence: CASSPETSGNEQFF. CDR3 in DNA: TGTGCCAGCTCACCAGAGACTAGCGGCAATGAGCAGTTCTTC.

The chain employs TRBV7-2 and TRBJ1-2; a weak D match, TRBD1 (5 bases). Germline V gene sequence: CDR1 SGHTA, CDR2 FQGNSA. Trimming took 0 bases from V and 8 from J, leaving 16 bases between them. The CDR3 has 15 amino acids. The CDR3 protein is CASSLALGEWQGYTF. The CDR3 DNA sequence: TGTGCCAGCAGCTTAGCGCTAGGGGAATGGCAGGGCTACACCTTC.

The V call is TRBV6-5, the J call TRBJ1-2, with 7 bases that match TRBD1. The CDR3 runs 12 residues. Unmatched junction bases numbered 9, after V lost 11 bases and J lost 6 bases. Germline CDR1 MNHEY, CDR2 SVGAGI. DNA for the CDR3: TGTGCCGCAAAAACAGGGGACAATGGCTACACCTTC. Translation: CAAKTGDNGYTF.

The chain couples TRBV5-4 to TRBJ2-7, with 10 bases lining up with TRBD1. V lost 3 bases to trimming and J lost 2 bases; unmatched junction nucleotides: 8. The germline gives CDR1 SGHNT, CDR2 YYREEE (reference sequence). The CDR3 extends over 16 amino acids. The CDR3 bases are TGTGCCAGCAGCTCGAGCGCGGGACAGGGGACCTACGAGCAGTACTTC. It codes for CASSSSAGQGTYEQYF.

CDR3 residues: CASSPKQGTEADTQYF. In nucleotides, the CDR3 is TGTGCCAGCAGCCCCAAACAGGGTACAGAGGCAGATACGCAGTATTTT. This chain joins TRBV9 and TRBJ2-3, with D possibly being TRBD1 (6 bases). V shed 4 bases and J shed 4 bases, with 19 bases lying between them. From germline, CDR1 is SGDLS and CDR2 YYNGEE. The CDR3 contains 16 residues.

The rearrangement uses TRBV10-2 and TRBJ2-1, with TRBD2 identical over 11 bases. The CDR3 runs 13 residues. Germline V gives CDR1 WSHSY, CDR2 SAAADI. The V gene end was trimmed by 6 bases and the J gene end by 10 bases; junction bases not matched to a gene: 5. DNA of the CDR3: TGCGCCAGCAGACTAGCGGGAGATGGGGAGCAGTTCTTC. It codes for CASRLAGDGEQFF.

The chain has TRBV28 and TRBJ1-5; the match to TRBD1 covers 10 bases. V lost 5 bases, J lost 11 bases, and 12 bases stayed unmatched. CDR1 is MDHEN, CDR2 SYDVKM, per germline. There are 15 residues in the CDR3. CDR3 loop: CASSRQGASPGTQHF. CDR3 DNA: TGTGCCAGCAGTAGACAGGGGGCCTCCCCTGGGACCCAGCATTTT.

This chain uses TRBV7-9 with TRBJ1-3, with 11 bases fitting TRBD1. With V trimmed by 10 bases and J by 2 bases, 4 bases remained unmatched. Germline CDR1 reads SEHNR; CDR2 reads FQNEAQ (reference sequence). The CDR3 is 14 amino acids. CDR3 coding DNA: TGTGCCACCGGACAGGGGGCCACTGGAAACACCATATATTTT. Its translation: CATGQGATGNTIYF.

J is TRBJ1-1 and V is TRBV29-1; the match to TRBD1 covers 7 bases. From germline, CDR1 is SQVTM and CDR2 ANQGSEA. Germline trimming cut 5 bases from V and 5 bases from J; bases unmatched to any gene: 8. CDR3 length: 13 residues. The chain's CDR3 is CSVKRQGVTEAFF. CDR3 nucleotides: TGCAGCGTTAAACGGCAGGGGGTAACTGAAGCTTTCTTT. The whole variable domain, remainder taken from reference TRBV29-1 and TRBJ1-1, is SAVISQKPSRDICQRGTSLTIQCQVDSQVTMMFWYRQQPGQSLTLIATANQGSEATYESGFVIDKFPISRPNLTFSTLTVSNMSPEDSSIYLCSVKRQGVTEAFFGQGTRLTVV.

The rearrangement uses TRBV2 and TRBJ2-3; a weak D match, TRBD2 (5 bases). With 4 bases removed from V and 0 bases from J, the gap between germline ends came to 11 bases. The CDR3 totals 15 residues. CDR1 is SNHLY and CDR2 is FYNNEI in the germline V gene. CDR3 sequence: CASSGRRTSTDTQYF. In DNA, the CDR3 is TGTGCCAGCAGTGGGAGGCGGACTAGCACAGATACGCAGTATTTT.

This chain uses TRBV28 with TRBJ2-7; no reliable D call. V was pared by 2 bases and J by 6 bases, with 14 bases between. Germline V CDR1 and CDR2: MDHEN, SYDVKM. CDR3 length: 14 residues. CDR3 protein: CASSLRSPYREQYF. The CDR3 DNA reads as TGTGCCAGCAGTTTACGGTCACCTTACCGCGAGCAGTACTTC.

The rearrangement uses TRBV18 and TRBJ1-1, with D hard to call. There are 12 residues in the CDR3. V lost 4 bases to trimming and J lost 3 bases, with 6 bases between them. CDR1 is KGHSH, CDR2 LQKENI, per germline. CDR3 in DNA: TGTGCCAGCTCACACCGGGACACTGAAGCTTTCTTT. Protein sequence: CASSHRDTEAFF.

As to this clone: One end of the junction is discordant with germline, which a read error may explain. The chain uses TRBV7-2 and TRBJ2-5; 7 bases are a match to TRBD1. Germline CDR1 SGHTA, CDR2 FQGNSA. The CDR3 consists of 14 residues. CDR3 loop: CASSLNPGQAHMDF. The DNA of the CDR3 is TGTGCCAGCAGCTTGAACCCCGGACAGGCACACATGGACTTC.

This chain joins TRBV5-1 and TRBJ1-1; D gene unclear. Trimming shortened V by 4 bases and J by 0 bases, and 22 bases separated the two germline ends. Looked up from germline, CDR1 is SGHRS and CDR2 is YFSETQ. The CDR3 covers 18 residues. The CDR3 is CASSLPEGGPRLNTEAFF. CDR3 sequence (DNA): TGCGCCAGCAGCCTTCCTGAGGGAGGGCCAAGATTGAACACTGAAGCTTTCTTT.

This clone has at least ten counts. This rearrangement joins TRBV2 to TRBJ1-5, with D possibly matching TRBD1 (5 bases). Germline CDR1 reads SNHLY; CDR2 reads FYNNEI. This CDR3 comprises 13 residues. V was pared by 4 bases and J by 6 bases, with 10 bases between. This CDR3 reads CASSGQRSQPQHF. The CDR3 DNA sequence: TGTGCCAGCAGTGGACAGCGCAGTCAGCCCCAGCATTTT.

This chain joins TRBV7-9 and TRBJ2-1; TRBD2 agrees at 8 bases. The length of the CDR3 is 15 residues. Germline CDR1 reads SEHNR; CDR2 reads FQNEAQ (reference sequence). Trimming at V came to 5 bases and at J to 8 bases, leaving 11 bases not matched to a gene. The DNA of the CDR3 is TGTGCCAGCAGCCCGCCGGGAGGGTTTTTCGATGAGCAGTTCTTC. It is translated as CASSPPGGFFDEQFF.

The genes are TRBV19 and TRBJ1-5; 8 positions match TRBD1. The V gene end was trimmed by 6 bases and the J gene end by 6 bases; junction bases not matched to a gene: 4. This CDR3 comprises 13 residues. The V gene's germline CDR1 is LNHDA and CDR2 SQIVND (reference sequence). CDR3 region: CASSPDRVQPQHF. CDR3 in DNA: TGTGCCAGTAGCCCGGACAGGGTTCAGCCCCAGCATTTT.

J is TRBJ2-7 and V is TRBV5-1, with unresolved D. Germline V gene sequence: CDR1 SGHRS, CDR2 YFSETQ. The ends were cut back, 2 bases at V and 1 base at J, with 10 bases in the middle. The CDR3 consists of 14 residues. CDR3 sequence reads: CASSLFGISYEQYF. CDR3 DNA sequence: TGCGCCAGCAGCTTATTTGGCATTTCCTACGAGCAGTACTTC.

This chain joins TRBV6-5 and TRBJ1-1; no clear D gene. The CDR3 totals 14 residues. Between the trimmed V and J ends, which lost 8 bases and 0 bases, there was a span of 13 bases. The germline V gene has CDR1 MNHEY and CDR2 SVGAGI. The CDR3 sequence: CASASRTMNTEAFF. DNA for the CDR3: TGTGCCAGCGCGTCGAGGACCATGAACACTGAAGCTTTCTTT.

The V gene is TRBV7-3, the J gene TRBJ2-3; 7 bases fit TRBD2. Germline loops: CDR1 SGHTA, CDR2 FQGTGA. The CDR3 has 13 residues. After removal of 3 bases from V and 6 bases from J, the junction contained 3 bases not matched to a gene. This chain's CDR3 is CASSLREGDTQYF. The CDR3 bases are TGTGCCAGCAGCTTGAGGGAGGGGGATACGCAGTATTTT.

The genes are TRBV28 and TRBJ2-1, with 11 nucleotides matching TRBD1. The V gene's germline CDR1 is MDHEN and CDR2 SYDVKM. The CDR3 is 16 amino acids. The V gene end was trimmed by 5 bases and the J gene end by 3 bases; junction bases not matched to a gene: 6. The CDR3 DNA reads as TGTGCCAGCAGTCCCCTGGGACAGGGGGTCTACAATGAGCAGTTCTTC. It codes for CASSPLGQGVYNEQFF.

The genes are TRBV4-2 and TRBJ2-2, with 10 nucleotides matching TRBD2. The CDR3 extends over 16 amino acids. Germline-derived CDR1 and CDR2 are LGHNA and YNFKEQ. V was clipped by 3 bases and J by 2 bases; unmatched bases: 3. The CDR3 bases are TGTGCCAGCAGCCATCTAGCGGGAGCCAACACCGGGGAGCTGTTTTTT. This codes for CASSHLAGANTGELFF.

The genes are TRBV2 and TRBJ1-1, with D perhaps matching TRBD1 (6 bases). CDR3 length: 13 amino acids. The germline V gene encodes CDR1 SNHLY and CDR2 FYNNEI. Trimming removed 8 bases from V and 0 bases from J, with 10 bases in between. CDR3 amino acids: CASCGGLNTEAFF. In DNA form, the CDR3 reads TGTGCCAGCTGTGGGGGGCTGAACACTGAAGCTTTCTTT.

In DNA form, the CDR3 reads TGTGCCAGCTCACCTTACTCGGGCCTTAGCACTGAAGCTTTCTTT. It translates to CASSPYSGLSTEAFF. The V call is TRBV18, the J call TRBJ1-1, with no clear D. The CDR3 has 15 amino acids. The germline gives CDR1 KGHSH, CDR2 LQKENI. V was cut by 3 bases and J by 4 bases, with 15 bases left in between. Filled out from reference TRBV18 and TRBJ1-1, the complete variable domain reads NAGVMQNPRHLVRRRGQEARLRCSPMKGHSHVYWYRQLPEEGLKFMVYLQKENIIDESGMPKERFSAEFPKEGPSILRIQQVVRGDSAAYFCASSPYSGLSTEAFFGQGTRLTVV.

A note on this clone: Other DNA sequences within the sample encode an identical CDR3. The chain couples TRBV5-1 to TRBJ2-5; possibly TRBD1 or TRBD2 for D (7 bases each). This CDR3 contains 14 residues. In germline, CDR1 is SGHRS, CDR2 YFSETQ. Trimming took 0 bases from V and 5 from J, leaving 11 bases between them. The CDR3 is CASSLAGGGETQYF. The DNA of the CDR3 is TGCGCCAGCAGCTTGGCAGGGGGAGGGGAGACCCAGTACTTC.

The chain carries TRBV20-1 and TRBJ2-3, with D hard to call. V shed 1 base and J shed 7 bases, with 6 bases lying between them. Germline V gene lookup returns CDR1 DFQATT and CDR2 SNEGSKA (reference sequence). CDR3 length: 11 amino acids. In DNA, the CDR3 is TGCAGTGCTAGAGGGTCGAATACGCAGTATTTT. It is translated as CSARGSNTQYF.